This is a list of T cell receptor beta chains from one sample in a study of blood T cells in healthy people across ages. Via MiXCR, TCRdb re-called the 5' RACE reads, giving one row per CDR3 protein. The repertoire includes roughly 2 million distinct CDR3 sequences, 40% to 55% of them detected once, and roughly 2% sits in the top ten. Source material: blood. The receptor source for this set is a woman aged 35 to 49 in good health. Each CDR3 is given without its conserved first and last residue. Fields, in order: V gene, J gene, CDR3 protein.

TRBV4-3	TRBJ2-3	ASSQGGTSGGTDTQY
TRBV6-6	TRBJ2-1	ASSAGLAGGHEQF
TRBV20-1	TRBJ2-3	SAVRLAGDHTQY
TRBV20-1	TRBJ2-3	SAPSGGADTQY
TRBV3-1	TRBJ2-4	ASSQEGQGKNIQY
TRBV7-5	TRBJ1-2	ISVPEAPGSFPHYGYT
TRBV12-3/TRBV12-4	TRBJ2-1	ASSLGRPSSYNEQF
TRBV12-3/TRBV12-4	TRBJ1-5	ASSLGPQGVNQPQH
TRBV5-1	.	ASSLRQDLRGETQY
TRBV20-1	TRBJ1-6	SARGQVGDSPLH
TRBV5-6	TRBJ2-5	ASSLANSLQETQY
TRBV6-2/TRBV6-3	TRBJ2-1	ASRESGGVYNEQF
TRBV5-1	TRBJ2-3	ASSRFVGGSTDTQY
TRBV9	TRBJ2-1	ASSGGLAGVNEQF
TRBV12-3/TRBV12-4	TRBJ2-4	ASSLWSGGDKNIQY
TRBV6-5	TRBJ1-2	ASRGGLNYGYT
TRBV5-1	TRBJ1-2	ASSLITGKGGYT
TRBV27	.	ASNGQGSEQY
TRBV20-1	TRBJ1-2	SASAGGASGYT
TRBV2	TRBJ2-2	ASMWNTGELF
TRBV7-3	TRBJ2-3	ASSLKSSSGTDTQY
TRBV20-1	TRBJ2-1	SARGWGGPINEQF
TRBV27	TRBJ2-7	ASSVSGGFYEQY
TRBV10-3	TRBJ2-1	AISESERGGPYNEQF
TRBV4-2	TRBJ1-2	ASRPAGTGSWGYT
TRBV6-2/TRBV6-3	TRBJ2-7	ASSYLSRAYEQY
TRBV5-1	TRBJ2-4	ASTNGGGENIRY
TRBV12-3/TRBV12-4	.	ASSNDWDIGETQY
TRBV18	TRBJ2-3	ASSHGTLDTQY
TRBV7-9	TRBJ1-5	ASRLGTVEQPQH
TRBV20-1	TRBJ1-2	SAVRDSYGYT
TRBV5-1	TRBJ2-1	ASSLELAGRDEQF
TRBV11-3	TRBJ2-1	ASSLAPSSEQF
TRBV7-2	TRBJ1-4	ASRGQGYGKLF
TRBV20-1	TRBJ2-7	SARDKAFGDPYEQY
TRBV10-3	TRBJ2-7	AISESNSYEQY
TRBV2	TRBJ2-2	ASSEMGLTVAGTANTGELF
TRBV29-1	TRBJ2-7	SVVSGASYEQY
TRBV28	TRBJ1-3	ASRNRVSGNTIY
TRBV4-1	TRBJ2-3	ASSQAGTDLGTQY
TRBV20-1	TRBJ1-1	SARDPQGKHVNTEAF
TRBV28	TRBJ2-5	ASSLRGELRETQY
TRBV27	.	ASSHGQGMEETQY
TRBV7-2	TRBJ1-1	ASRKGTGTEAF